The 4 T cell receptor beta chains below were found in one sample sequenced in a study of cytomegalovirus exposure and HLA in healthy donors. PCR primers comprised 60 Vbeta and 13 Jbeta primers. Libraries were prepared by immunoSEQ multiplex PCR; TCRdb keeps only in-frame clonotypes and omits some of them. The table records a few hundred thousand clones, about 80% of them present only once. Sequences were obtained from PBMCs. The receptors here all came from a woman aged 60-70 years in good health and CMV-seropositive.

This sequence joins TRBV4-1 and TRBJ1-2, with a tentative D call TRBD1 (5 bases). V gave up 0 bases and J gave up 4 bases, with 15 bases separating them. There are 16 residues in the CDR3. From germline, CDR1 is MGHRA and CDR2 YSYEKL. This CDR3 reads CASSQDRTLGGYGYTF. The CDR3 DNA follows: TGCGCCAGCAGCCAAGACAGGACCCTCGGGGGCTATGGCTACACCTTC.

This clone was seen a few times. The J gene is TRBJ1-2, the V gene TRBV6-1; D may be TRBD1 (5 bases). This CDR3 spans 15 amino acids. Germline lookup yields CDR1 MNHNS and CDR2 SASEGT. V was cut by 6 bases and J by 0 bases, with 14 bases left in between. The CDR3 is CASRPSKGANYGYTF. CDR3 in DNA: TGTGCCAGCAGACCCAGCAAAGGGGCTAACTATGGCTACACCTTC.

The V call is TRBV25-1, the J call TRBJ2-7, with D possibly TRBD2 on 5 matching bases. Trimming removed 2 bases from V and 2 bases from J, with 13 bases in between. CDR1 MGHDK and CDR2 SYGVNS come from the germline V gene. The CDR3 contains 15 residues. The DNA for the CDR3 is TGTGCCAGCAGTGAAGTTCGGGGATCTGCCTACGAGCAGTACTTC. Protein product: CASSEVRGSAYEQYF.

The chain has TRBV5-1 and TRBJ1-2; 8 bases match TRBD1. Germline assignment: CDR1 SGHRS and CDR2 YFSETQ. CDR3 length: 15 residues. V was clipped by 4 bases and J by 4 bases; unmatched bases: 9. DNA of the CDR3: TGCGCCAGCAGCAATAGACCAGGGGGCGGCTATGGCTACACCTTC. Encoded protein: CASSNRPGGGYGYTF.